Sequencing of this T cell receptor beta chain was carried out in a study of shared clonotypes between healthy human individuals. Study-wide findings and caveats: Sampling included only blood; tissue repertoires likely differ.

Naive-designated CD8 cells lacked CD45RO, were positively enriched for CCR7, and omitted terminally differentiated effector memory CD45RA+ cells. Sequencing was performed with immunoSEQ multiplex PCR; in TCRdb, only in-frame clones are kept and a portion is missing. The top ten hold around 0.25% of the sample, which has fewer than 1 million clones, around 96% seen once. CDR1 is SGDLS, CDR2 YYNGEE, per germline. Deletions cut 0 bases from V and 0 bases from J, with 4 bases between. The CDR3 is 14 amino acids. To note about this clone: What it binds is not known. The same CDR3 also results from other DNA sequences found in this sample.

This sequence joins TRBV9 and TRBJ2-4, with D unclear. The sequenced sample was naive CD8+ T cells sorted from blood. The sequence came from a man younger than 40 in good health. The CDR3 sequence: CASSVGLAKNIQYF. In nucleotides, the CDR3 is TGTGCCAGCAGCGTAGGCCTAGCCAAAAACATTCAGTACTTC. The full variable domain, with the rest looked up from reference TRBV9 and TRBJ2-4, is DSGVTQTPKHLITATGQRVTLRCSPRSGDLSVYWYQQSLDQGLQFLIQYYNGEERAKGNILERFSAQQFPDLHSELNLSSLELGDSALYFCASSVGLAKNIQYFGAGTRLSVL.